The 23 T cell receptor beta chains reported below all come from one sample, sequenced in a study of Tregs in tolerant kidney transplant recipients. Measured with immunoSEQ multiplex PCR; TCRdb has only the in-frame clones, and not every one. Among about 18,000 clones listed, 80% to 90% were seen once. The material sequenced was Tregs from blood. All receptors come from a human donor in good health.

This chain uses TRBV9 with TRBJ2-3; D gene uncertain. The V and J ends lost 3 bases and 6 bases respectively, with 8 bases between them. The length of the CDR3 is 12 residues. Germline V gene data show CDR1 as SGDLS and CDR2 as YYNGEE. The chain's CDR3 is CASSAAGDTQYF. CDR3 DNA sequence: TGTGCCAGCAGCGCCGCCGGGGATACGCAGTATTTT.

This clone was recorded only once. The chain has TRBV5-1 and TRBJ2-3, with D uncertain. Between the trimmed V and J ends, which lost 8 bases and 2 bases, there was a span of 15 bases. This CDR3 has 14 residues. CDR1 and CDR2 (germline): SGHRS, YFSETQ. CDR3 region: CASYLGRNTDTQYF. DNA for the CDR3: TGCGCCAGTTACCTCGGACGAAACACAGATACGCAGTATTTT.

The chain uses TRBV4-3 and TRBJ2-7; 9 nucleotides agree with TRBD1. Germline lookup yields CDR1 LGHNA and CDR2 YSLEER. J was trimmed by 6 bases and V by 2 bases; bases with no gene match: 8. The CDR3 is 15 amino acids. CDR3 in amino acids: CASSQSGTGRREQYF. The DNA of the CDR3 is TGCGCCAGCAGCCAATCCGGGACAGGGCGGCGCGAGCAGTACTTC.

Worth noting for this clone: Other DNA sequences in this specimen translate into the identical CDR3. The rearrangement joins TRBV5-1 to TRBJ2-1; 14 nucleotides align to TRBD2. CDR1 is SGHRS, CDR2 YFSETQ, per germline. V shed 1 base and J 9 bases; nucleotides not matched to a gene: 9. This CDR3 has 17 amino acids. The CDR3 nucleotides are TGCGCCAGCAGCTTGTCGGGGGGACTAGCGGGAGTCCGTGAGCAGTTCTTC. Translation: CASSLSGGLAGVREQFF.

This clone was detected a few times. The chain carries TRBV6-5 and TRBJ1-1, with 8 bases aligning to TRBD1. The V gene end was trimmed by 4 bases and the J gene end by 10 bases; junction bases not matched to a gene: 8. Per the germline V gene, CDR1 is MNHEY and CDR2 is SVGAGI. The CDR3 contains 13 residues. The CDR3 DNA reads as TGTGCCAGCAGTTCCCCAGGGACAGGACTAGCTTTCTTT. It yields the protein CASSSPGTGLAFF.

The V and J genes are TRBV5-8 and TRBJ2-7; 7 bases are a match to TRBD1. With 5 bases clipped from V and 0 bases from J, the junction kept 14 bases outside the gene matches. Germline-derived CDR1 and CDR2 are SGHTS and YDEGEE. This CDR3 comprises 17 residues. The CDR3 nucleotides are TGTGCCAGCAGATATTTCTCCGGGACAGCTAACTCCTACGAGCAGTACTTC. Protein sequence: CASRYFSGTANSYEQYF.

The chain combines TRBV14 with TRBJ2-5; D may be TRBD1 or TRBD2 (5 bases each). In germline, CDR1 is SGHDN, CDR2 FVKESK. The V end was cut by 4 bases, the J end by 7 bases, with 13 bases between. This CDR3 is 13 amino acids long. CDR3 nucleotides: TGTGCCAGCAGCCGGGACCGGCGTGGGACCCAGTACTTC. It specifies CASSRDRRGTQYF.

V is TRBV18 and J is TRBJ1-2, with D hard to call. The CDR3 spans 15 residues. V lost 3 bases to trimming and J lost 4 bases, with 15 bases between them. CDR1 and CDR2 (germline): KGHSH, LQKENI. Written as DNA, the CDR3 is TGTGCCAGCTCACCCGGGAGGAGTTCTACCTATGGCTACACCTTC. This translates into CASSPGRSSTYGYTF.

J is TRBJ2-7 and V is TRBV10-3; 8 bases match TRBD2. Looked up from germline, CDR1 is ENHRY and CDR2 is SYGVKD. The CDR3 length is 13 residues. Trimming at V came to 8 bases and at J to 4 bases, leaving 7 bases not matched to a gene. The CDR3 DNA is TGTGCCATCGGCCCGGGAGGGCGGTACGAGCAGTACTTC. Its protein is CAIGPGGRYEQYF.

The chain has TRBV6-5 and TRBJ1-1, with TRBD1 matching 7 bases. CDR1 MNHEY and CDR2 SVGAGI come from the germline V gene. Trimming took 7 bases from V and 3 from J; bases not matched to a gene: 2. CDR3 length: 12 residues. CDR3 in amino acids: CASMQGDTEAFF. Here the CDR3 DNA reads TGTGCCAGCATGCAGGGGGACACTGAAGCTTTCTTT.

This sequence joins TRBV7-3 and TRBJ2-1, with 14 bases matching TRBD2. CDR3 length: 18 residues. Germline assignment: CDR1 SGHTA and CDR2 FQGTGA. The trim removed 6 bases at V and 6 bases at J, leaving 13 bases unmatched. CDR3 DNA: TGTGCCAGCAGTCCAGGACCGAAGACTAGCGGGAGGGCCAATGAGCAGTTCTTC. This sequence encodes CASSPGPKTSGRANEQFF. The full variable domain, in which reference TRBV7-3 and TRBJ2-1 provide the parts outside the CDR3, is GAGVSQTPSNKVTEKGKYVELRCDPISGHTALYWYRQSLGQGPEFLIYFQGTGAADDSGLPNDRFFAVRPEGSVSTLKIQRTERGDSAVYLCASSPGPKTSGRANEQFFGPGTRLTVL.

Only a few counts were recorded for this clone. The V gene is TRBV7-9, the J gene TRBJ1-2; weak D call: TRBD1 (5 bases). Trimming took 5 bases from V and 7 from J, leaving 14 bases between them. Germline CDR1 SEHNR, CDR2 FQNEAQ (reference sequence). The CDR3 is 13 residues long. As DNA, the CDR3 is TGTGCCAGCAGCCCCGTGGGGCTCTCTGGCTACACCTTC. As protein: CASSPVGLSGYTF.

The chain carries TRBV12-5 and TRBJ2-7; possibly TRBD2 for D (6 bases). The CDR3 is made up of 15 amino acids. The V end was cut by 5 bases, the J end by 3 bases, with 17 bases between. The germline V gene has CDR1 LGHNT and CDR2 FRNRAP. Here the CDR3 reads CASGPGRGLNYEQYF. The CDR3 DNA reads TGTGCTAGTGGTCCCGGTAGAGGACTAAACTACGAGCAGTACTTC. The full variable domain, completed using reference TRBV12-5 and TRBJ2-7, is DARVTQTPRHKVTEMGQEVTMRCQPILGHNTVFWYRQTMMQGLELLAYFRNRAPLDDSGMPKDRFSAEMPDATLATLKIQPSEPRDSAVYFCASGPGRGLNYEQYFGPGTRLTVT.

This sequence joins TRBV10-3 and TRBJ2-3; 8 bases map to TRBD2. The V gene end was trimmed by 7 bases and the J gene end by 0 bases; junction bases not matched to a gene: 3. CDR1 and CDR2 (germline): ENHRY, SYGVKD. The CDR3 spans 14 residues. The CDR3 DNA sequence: TGTGCCATCATGGCGGGGGGTAGCACAGATACGCAGTATTTT. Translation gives CAIMAGGSTDTQYF.

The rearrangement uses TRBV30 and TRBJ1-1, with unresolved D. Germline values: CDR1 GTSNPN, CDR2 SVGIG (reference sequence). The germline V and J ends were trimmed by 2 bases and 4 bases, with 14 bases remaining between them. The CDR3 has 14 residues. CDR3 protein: CAWSTPWWGTEAFF. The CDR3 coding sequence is TGTGCCTGGAGTACCCCCTGGTGGGGCACTGAAGCTTTCTTT.

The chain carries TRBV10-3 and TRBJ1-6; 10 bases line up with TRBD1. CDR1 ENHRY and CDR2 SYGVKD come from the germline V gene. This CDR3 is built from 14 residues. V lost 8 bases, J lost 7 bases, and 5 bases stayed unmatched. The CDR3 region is CAIRPGQGNSPLHF. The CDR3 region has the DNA TGTGCCATCCGACCGGGACAGGGGAATTCACCCCTCCACTTT.

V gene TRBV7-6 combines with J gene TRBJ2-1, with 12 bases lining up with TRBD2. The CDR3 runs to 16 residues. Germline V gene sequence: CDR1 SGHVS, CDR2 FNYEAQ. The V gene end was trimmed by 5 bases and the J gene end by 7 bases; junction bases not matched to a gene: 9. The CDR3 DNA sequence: TGTGCCAGCAGCCCTAGGGCTAGCGGGAGGGTGAATGAGCAGTTCTTC. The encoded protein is CASSPRASGRVNEQFF.

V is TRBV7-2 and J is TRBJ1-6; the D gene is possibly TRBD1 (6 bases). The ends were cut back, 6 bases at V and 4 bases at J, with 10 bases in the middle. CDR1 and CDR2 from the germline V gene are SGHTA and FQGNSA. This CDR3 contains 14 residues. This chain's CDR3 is CASSGQFYNSPLHF. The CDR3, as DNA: TGTGCCAGCAGTGGACAGTTTTATAATTCACCCCTCCACTTT. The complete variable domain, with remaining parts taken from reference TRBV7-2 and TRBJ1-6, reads GAGVSQSPSNKVTEKGKDVELRCDPISGHTALYWYRQSLGQGLEFLIYFQGNSAPDKSGLPSDRFSAERTGGSVSTLTIQRTQQEDSAVYLCASSGQFYNSPLHFGNGTRLTVT.

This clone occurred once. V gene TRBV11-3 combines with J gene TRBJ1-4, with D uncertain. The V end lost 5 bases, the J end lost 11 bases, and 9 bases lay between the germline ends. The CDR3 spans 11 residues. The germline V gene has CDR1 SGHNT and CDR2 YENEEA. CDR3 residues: CASSPPSKLFF. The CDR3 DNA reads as TGTGCCAGCAGCCCCCCCTCGAAACTGTTTTTT.

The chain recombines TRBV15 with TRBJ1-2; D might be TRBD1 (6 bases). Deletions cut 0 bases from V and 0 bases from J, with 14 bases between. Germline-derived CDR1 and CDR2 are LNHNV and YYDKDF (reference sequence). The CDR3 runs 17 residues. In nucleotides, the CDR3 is TGTGCCACCAGCAGAGATGAGGCGGGGGCTTCTAACTATGGCTACACCTTC. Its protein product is CATSRDEAGASNYGYTF.

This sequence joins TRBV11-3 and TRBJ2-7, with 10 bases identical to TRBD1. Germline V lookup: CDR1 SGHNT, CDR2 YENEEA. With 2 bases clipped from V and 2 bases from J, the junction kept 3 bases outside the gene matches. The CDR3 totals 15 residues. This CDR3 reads CASSLRTGGAYEQYF. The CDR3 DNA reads TGTGCCAGCAGCTTAAGGACAGGGGGTGCCTACGAGCAGTACTTC.

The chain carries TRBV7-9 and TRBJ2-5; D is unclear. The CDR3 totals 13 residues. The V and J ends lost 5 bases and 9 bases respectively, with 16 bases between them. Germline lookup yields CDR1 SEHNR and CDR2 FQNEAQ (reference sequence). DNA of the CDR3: TGTGCCAGCAGCCCTACGGATCTCTCGGCCCAGTACTTC. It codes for CASSPTDLSAQYF.

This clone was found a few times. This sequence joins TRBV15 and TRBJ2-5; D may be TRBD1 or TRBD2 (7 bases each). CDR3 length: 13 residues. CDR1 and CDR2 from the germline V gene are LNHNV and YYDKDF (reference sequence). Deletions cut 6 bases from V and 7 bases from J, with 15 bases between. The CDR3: CATSPTGEGTQYF. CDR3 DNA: TGTGCCACCAGTCCCACAGGGGAGGGGACCCAGTACTTC.